The rows below give T cell receptor beta chains drawn from one sample of a study of cytomegalovirus exposure and HLA in healthy donors. TCRdb keeps only in-frame clones here, not all; method: immunoSEQ multiplex PCR. In all, the sample yields about 77,000 clones. The specimen sequenced was PBMCs. These receptors were taken from a man aged 50 to 59 in good health and CMV-seropositive. The CDR3 runs from the conserved cysteine through the conserved F or W. The order of the fields is V gene, D gene, J gene, clone size, CDR3 protein, CDR3 DNA. A D gene is named only where the DNA matches it firmly. A row's size may be missing; if present it is once, few, many or a size class.

TRBV7-3	TRBD1	TRBJ2-5	.	CASSPGQGSQYF	TGTGCCAGCAGCCCGGGACAGGGGTCCCAGTACTTC
TRBV6-1	.	TRBJ2-5	.	CASSEGLEGSETQYF	TGTGCCAGCAGTGAAGGGCTTGAGGGTTCAGAGACCCAGTACTTC
TRBV18	.	TRBJ2-3	.	CASSPPLDTQYF	TGTGCCAGCTCACCCCCTTTGGATACGCAGTATTTT
TRBV10-1	TRBD2	TRBJ2-2	medium-sized	CASSDGASGDTGELFF	TGCGCCAGCAGTGACGGGGCTAGCGGTGACACCGGGGAGCTGTTTTTT
TRBV29-1	TRBD1	TRBJ1-2	.	CSVGQGARGYTF	TGCAGCGTGGGACAGGGGGCGCGTGGCTACACCTTC
TRBV9	.	TRBJ1-5	.	CASSTQGKDQPQHF	TGTGCCAGCAGCACACAGGGAAAGGATCAGCCCCAGCATTTT
TRBV7-2	.	TRBJ1-1	.	CASSLPSRGHGGTEAFF	TGTGCCAGCAGCTTACCCTCCCGGGGACATGGTGGCACTGAAGCTTTCTTT
TRBV19	.	TRBJ1-2	.	CASSDSFYGYTF	TGTGCCAGTTCGGACAGTTTCTATGGCTACACCTTC
TRBV2	TRBD2	TRBJ2-5	.	CASAGEQETQYF	TGTGCCAGTGCGGGGGAACAAGAGACCCAGTACTTC
TRBV28	TRBD2	TRBJ2-3	.	CASSSYGRGLAGGRTDTQYF	TGTGCCAGCAGTTCTTATGGCCGGGGACTAGCGGGAGGGAGAACAGATACGCAGTATTTT
TRBV29-1	.	TRBJ1-2	.	CSVEGGQGEYYGYTF	TGCAGCGTTGAAGGAGGTCAGGGCGAATACTATGGCTACACCTTC
TRBV7-2	TRBD2	TRBJ2-3	.	CASSSRTSGTDTQYF	TGTGCCAGCAGCTCCCGGACTAGCGGTACAGATACGCAGTATTTT
TRBV7-8	.	TRBJ1-1	.	CASSLGQNTEAFF	TGTGCCAGCAGCTTGGGGCAGAACACTGAAGCTTTCTTT
TRBV19	TRBD1	TRBJ1-3	.	CASWTGATVEWSGNTIYF	TGTGCCAGTTGGACAGGGGCTACTGTCGAGTGGTCTGGAAACACCATATATTTT
TRBV15	TRBD1	TRBJ2-1	.	CATSRERTGGLYNEGQFF	TGTGCCACCAGCAGAGAACGGACAGGTGGGCTCTACAATGAGGGGCAGTTCTTC
TRBV5-1	TRBD2	TRBJ2-3	.	CASSLVGGIPDTQYF	TGCGCCAGCAGCTTGGTCGGGGGGATCCCAGATACGCAGTATTTT
TRBV6-4	.	TRBJ1-1	.	CASSFTGNTEAFF	TGTGCCAGCAGTTTCACAGGGAACACTGAAGCTTTCTTT
TRBV2	TRBD1	TRBJ2-7	.	CASSVGTVEIYEQYF	TGTGCCAGCAGTGTAGGGACAGTGGAAATCTACGAGCAGTACTTC